This TCR beta chain was sequenced in a study of post-analysis software for immune sequencing data. Overall study context: The courses of disease that were included comprised relapsing-remitting, secondary progressive and progressive-relapsing multiple sclerosis.

The CDR3 loop spans 15 amino acids. The V gene end was trimmed by 1 base and the J gene end by 6 bases; junction bases not matched to a gene: 10. Germline CDR1 is DFQATT and CDR2 is SNEGSKA (reference sequence). This clonotype was counted many times. The antigen remains unidentified. Unique molecular identifiers featured in each of the TCR beta cDNA libraries. T cells numbering roughly 0.95 to 11 million gave rise to roughly 0.5 million cDNA molecules. Via MiXCR, TCRdb re-called the PCR reads, giving one row per CDR3 protein. The data show about 380,000 distinct CDR3 sequences, approximately 38% seen once. Study-wide results and limits: Among roughly five TRBV segments more frequent in patients than controls were TRBV5-6, TRBV5-1 and TRBV20-1. Same-batch samples co-clustered strongly by F measure. Controls showed significantly higher normalized Chao1 diversity than did multiple sclerosis patients.

The sequence was collected from a girl aged 5-17 years with multiple sclerosis. The rearrangement links TRBV20-1 to TRBJ2-7; TRBD1 matches 9 bases. What was sequenced was blood. CDR3 in amino acids: CSARAMDRGGREQYF. For the CDR3, the DNA is TGCAGTGCTAGAGCGATGGACAGGGGAGGGCGCGAGCAGTACTTC.